This TCR beta chain stems from a study of blood T cell repertoires in COVID-19. Study in general: The analysed material was cDNA or gDNA that came from T cells, B-cell-depleted T cells, or PBMCs.

Method: immunoSEQ multiplex PCR; TCRdb's copy keeps in-frame clones and lacks some. The sample records some 180,000 clones, approximately 80% being singletons. The participants were between about 18 and 89 years old and came from some 23 US areas. V was cut by 7 bases and J by 8 bases, with 15 bases left in between. CDR1 and CDR2 (germline): MDHEN, SYDVKM. This CDR3 has 14 amino acids. Material for sequencing was PBMCs or T cells enriched from blood (not recorded which). This TCR was sampled from a man between 60 and 75 years old who had been exposed to COVID-19. The chain employs TRBV28 and TRBJ1-6; D is perhaps TRBD1 (6 bases). CDR3 in amino acids: CASIAGAWDSPLHF. The CDR3 nucleotides are TGTGCCAGCATTGCGGGGGCTTGGGATTCACCCCTCCACTTT.